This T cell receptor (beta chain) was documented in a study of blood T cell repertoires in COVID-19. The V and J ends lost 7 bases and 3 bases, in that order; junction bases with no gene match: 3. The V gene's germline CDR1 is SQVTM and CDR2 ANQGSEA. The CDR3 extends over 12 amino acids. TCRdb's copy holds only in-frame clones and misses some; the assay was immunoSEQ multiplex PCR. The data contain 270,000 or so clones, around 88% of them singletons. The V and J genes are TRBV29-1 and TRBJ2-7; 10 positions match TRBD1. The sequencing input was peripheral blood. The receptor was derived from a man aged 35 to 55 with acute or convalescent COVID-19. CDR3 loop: CSAGQGNYEQYF. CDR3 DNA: TGCAGCGCGGGACAGGGGAACTACGAGCAGTACTTC.